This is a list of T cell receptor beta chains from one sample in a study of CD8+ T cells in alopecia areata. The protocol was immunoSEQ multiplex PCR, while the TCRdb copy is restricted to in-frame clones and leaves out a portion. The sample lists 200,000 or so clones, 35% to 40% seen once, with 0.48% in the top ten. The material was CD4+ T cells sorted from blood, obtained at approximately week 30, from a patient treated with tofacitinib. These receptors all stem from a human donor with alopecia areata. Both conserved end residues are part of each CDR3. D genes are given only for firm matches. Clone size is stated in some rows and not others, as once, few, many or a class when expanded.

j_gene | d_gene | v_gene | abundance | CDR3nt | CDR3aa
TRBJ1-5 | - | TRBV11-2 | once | TGTGCCAGCAGCTTAACCCCCAGGCAGCCCCAGCATTTT | CASSLTPRQPQHF
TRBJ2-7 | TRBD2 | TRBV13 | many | TGTGCCAGCAGCTTAAGCGGGGTTACCTACGAGCAGTACTTC | CASSLSGVTYEQYF
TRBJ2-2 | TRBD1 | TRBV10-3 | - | TGTGCCATCAGAACCGGGACAGACACCGGGGAGCTGTTTTTT | CAIRTGTDTGELFF
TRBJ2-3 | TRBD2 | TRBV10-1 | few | TGCGCCAGCAGTGAGGTGGGACTAGCGGACACAGATACGCAGTATTTT | CASSEVGLADTDTQYF
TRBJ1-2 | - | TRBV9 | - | TGTGCCAGCAGCGTCGGTGGCTATGGCTACACCTTC | CASSVGGYGYTF
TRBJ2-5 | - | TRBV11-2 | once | TGTGCCAGCAGCCAAGGACGGTTGCAAGAGACCCAGTACTTC | CASSQGRLQETQYF
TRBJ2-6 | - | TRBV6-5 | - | TGTGCCACCCAGAGGGCCAACGTCCTGACTTTC | CATQRANVLTF
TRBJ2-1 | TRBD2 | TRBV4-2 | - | TGTGCCAGCAGCCGGCCCTCGGGACTAGGAGCATATGAGCAGTTCTTC | CASSRPSGLGAYEQFF
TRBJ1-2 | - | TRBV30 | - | TGTGCCTGGAATCCCGGGTTTGGACGGGGTACTAACTATGGCTACACCTTC | CAWNPGFGRGTNYGYTF
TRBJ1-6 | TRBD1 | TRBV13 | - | TGTGCCAGCAGCTTAGGCCATAGGACAGGGGCCTATAATTCACCCCTCCACTTT | CASSLGHRTGAYNSPLHF
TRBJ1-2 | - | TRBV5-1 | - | TGCGCCAGCAGCTTGGACGGAACCAACTATGGCTACACCTTC | CASSLDGTNYGYTF
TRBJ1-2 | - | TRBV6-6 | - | TGTGCCAGCAGTTACTCGAAAACCTATGGCTACACCTTC | CASSYSKTYGYTF
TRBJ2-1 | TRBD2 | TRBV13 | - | TGTGCCAGCAGCTTTAACGGACTAGGGGTTGGTGATGAGCAGTTCTTC | CASSFNGLGVGDEQFF
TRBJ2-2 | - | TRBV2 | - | TGTGCCAGCATAAGGGCCGCGAACACCGGGGAGCTGTTTTTT | CASIRAANTGELFF
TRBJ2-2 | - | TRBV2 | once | TGTGCCAGCAGTGGGGGGACCCACACCGGGGAGCTGTTTTTT | CASSGGTHTGELFF
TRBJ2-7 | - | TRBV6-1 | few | TGTGCCAGCAGTGCCCCTCCTCCCTACGAGCAGTACTTC | CASSAPPPYEQYF
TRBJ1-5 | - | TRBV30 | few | TGTGCCTGGAGTCCAGGGGCAGGGCACAATCAGCCCCAGCATTTT | CAWSPGAGHNQPQHF
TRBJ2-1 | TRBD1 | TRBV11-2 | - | TGTGCCAGCAGCGTTTCGGACAGGGGAACTGAGCAGTTCTTC | CASSVSDRGTEQFF